This TCR beta chain originates from a study of blood T cells in healthy people across ages. Regarding the study as a whole: Expanded clonotype changes were possibly confounded by unknown donor CMV status.

With regard to this clonotype: Antigen specificity is unknown.

Trimming shortened V by 2 bases and J by 6 bases, and 7 bases separated the two germline ends. The CDR3 contains 12 residues. Germline V CDR1 and CDR2: SGHTA, FQGNSA. Isolation yielded PBMCs, at least 6.5 million per sample, in every case. Using a J-beta primer mix together with a sample-barcoded 5' primer, a second PCR was run for roughly 7 to 12 cycles. MiXCR, applied by TCRdb to the 5' RACE reads, yields one record per CDR3 protein. Found here are 800,000 to 950,000 distinct CDR3 sequences, 25% to 35% of them singletons; the top ten hold about 10%. The same data also went into a second study, on T cells of mothers and their children. Turning to that study: A few healthy Caucasian mothers gave samples, and so did their six children. Related mother and child pairs showed slightly greater overlap (not significant) than unrelated pairs did.

The clonotype originates from a woman aged 40 to 50 in good health. The chain employs TRBV7-2 and TRBJ1-2; the D is unclear. Input material: blood. CDR3 region: CASSLIRNGYTF. The CDR3 DNA reads as TGTGCCAGCAGCTTAATTCGTAATGGCTACACCTTC.